One and the same sample provided the 30 T cell receptor beta chains below, sequenced in a study of CD4 T cells in relation to SARS-CoV-2 and coronaviruses. Sequencing was performed with immunoSEQ multiplex PCR; in TCRdb, only in-frame clones are kept and a portion is missing. The sample has about 24,000 clones; about 75% are singletons. Unexposed donor CD4+ T cells date from about 2011-2018, before the COVID-19 pandemic. Isolation of CD4+ T cells took place after about eleven days in culture. These receptors' targets are unknown. Sequenced: CD4+ T cells from PBMCs, cultured in vitro. The receptor set was obtained from a human donor in good health.

This clone was picked up a small number of times. The rearrangement uses TRBV30 and TRBJ1-5; D is ambiguous. Trimming shortened V by 0 bases and J by 4 bases, and 10 bases separated the two germline ends. The germline CDR1 and CDR2 sequences are GTSNPN and SVGIG (reference sequence). The CDR3 totals 14 residues. CDR3 sequence (DNA): TGTGCCTGGAGTGTAGAGGGTGGGAATCAGCCCCAGCATTTT. It translates to CAWSVEGGNQPQHF.

This clone was counted only a few times. The V and J genes are TRBV4-1 and TRBJ1-3; D is uncertain. Per the germline V gene, CDR1 is MGHRA and CDR2 is YSYEKL. The length of the CDR3 is 18 residues. Deletions cut 4 bases from V and 0 bases from J, with 19 bases between. This CDR3 reads CASSLTLPGRSSGNTIYF. CDR3 DNA: TGCGCCAGCAGCCTCACCCTGCCAGGACGGAGCTCTGGAAACACCATATATTTT.

V gene TRBV12-3 or TRBV12-4 combines with J gene TRBJ1-1, with no clear D. The CDR3 spans 12 residues. The V end lost 6 bases, the J end lost 4 bases, and 9 bases lay between the germline ends. The CDR3 loop is CASSQKGTEAFF. The CDR3 nucleotides are TGTGCCAGCAGCCAAAAAGGCACTGAAGCTTTCTTT.

The genes are TRBV7-9 and TRBJ1-1; D might be TRBD1 (5 bases). V dropped 8 bases and J dropped 0 bases, with 13 bases sitting between them. The germline gives CDR1 SEHNR, CDR2 FQNEAQ (reference sequence). This CDR3 spans 14 amino acids. Written as DNA, the CDR3 is TGTGCCAGCGGCCTTGGACAAATGAACACTGAAGCTTTCTTT. The encoded protein is CASGLGQMNTEAFF. The full variable domain, its missing parts supplied by reference TRBV7-9 and TRBJ1-1, is DTGVSQNPRHKITKRGQNVTFRCDPISEHNRLYWYRQTLGQGPEFLTYFQNEAQLEKSRLLSDRFSAERPKGSFSTLEIQRTEQGDSAMYLCASGLGQMNTEAFFGQGTRLTVV.

In this sample, this clone turned up a few times. The chain recombines TRBV29-1 with TRBJ2-7; no definite D call. Trimming took 4 bases from V and 3 from J, leaving 13 bases between them. This CDR3 contains 13 residues. Germline V CDR1 and CDR2: SQVTM, ANQGSEA. CDR3 protein: CSVATIAGYEQYF. The CDR3 DNA reads as TGCAGCGTTGCGACCATAGCTGGCTACGAGCAGTACTTC.

This clone was counted a single time. The chain employs TRBV27 and TRBJ2-1; D not resolved. V gave up 2 bases and J gave up 7 bases, with 15 bases separating them. In germline, CDR1 is MNHEY, CDR2 SMNVEV (reference sequence). This CDR3 is built from 15 residues. CDR3 in amino acids: CASSLDVYGVNEQFF. CDR3 nucleotides: TGTGCCAGCAGTTTAGATGTTTATGGGGTGAATGAGCAGTTCTTC.

The rearrangement joins TRBV10-3 to TRBJ2-5; 9 bases map to TRBD2. The V segment lost 5 bases and the J segment 2 bases; nucleotides outside the gene matches: 6. Germline loops: CDR1 ENHRY, CDR2 SYGVKD. This CDR3 has 15 amino acids. Written as DNA, the CDR3 is TGTGCCATCAGTACCGGGACTAGCCGACAAGAGACCCAGTACTTC. As protein: CAISTGTSRQETQYF.

The chain links TRBV7-9 to TRBJ1-5, with D maybe TRBD1 (6 bases). CDR1 and CDR2 from the germline V gene are SEHNR and FQNEAQ (reference sequence). Trimming took off 8 bases at V and 5 bases at J, with 13 bases between the two ends. The CDR3 totals 13 residues. The CDR3 reads CASGRGQDQPQHF. The DNA for the CDR3 is TGTGCCAGCGGACGGGGACAAGATCAGCCCCAGCATTTT. Based on the CDR3 plus reference TRBV7-9 and TRBJ1-5, the full variable domain is DTGVSQNPRHKITKRGQNVTFRCDPISEHNRLYWYRQTLGQGPEFLTYFQNEAQLEKSRLLSDRFSAERPKGSFSTLEIQRTEQGDSAMYLCASGRGQDQPQHFGDGTRLSIL.

The rearrangement joins TRBV20-1 to TRBJ2-1, with D perhaps TRBD1 or TRBD2 (5 bases each). V shed 3 bases and J shed 4 bases, with 13 bases lying between them. The CDR3 sequence is 14 residues long. Looked up from germline, CDR1 is DFQATT and CDR2 is SNEGSKA (reference sequence). The CDR3 bases are TGCAGTGCTAGTTTGTGGGGGAAATACAATGAGCAGTTCTTC. Protein product: CSASLWGKYNEQFF.

The rearrangement uses TRBV3-1 (or the pseudogene TRBV3-2) and TRBJ2-5; TRBD2 is a possible D gene (6 bases). The germline CDR1 and CDR2 sequences are LGHDT and YNNKEL (reference sequence). Trimming took off 4 bases at V and 6 bases at J, with 24 bases between the two ends. The CDR3 loop spans 17 amino acids. CDR3 protein: CASSPHFGAGRSQTQYF. DNA of the CDR3: TGTGCCAGCAGCCCCCACTTCGGAGCGGGTAGATCGCAGACCCAGTACTTC.

The rearrangement joins TRBV7-2 to TRBJ2-1; 7 bases map to TRBD1. CDR1 is SGHTA and CDR2 is FQGNSA in the germline V gene. After removal of 5 bases from V and 3 bases from J, the junction contained 13 bases not matched to a gene. The CDR3 spans 17 residues. Written as DNA, the CDR3 is TGTGCCAGCAGCCCTCCCCCGGGACAGAGCTTCTACAATGAGCAGTTCTTC. This codes for CASSPPPGQSFYNEQFF.

The V gene is TRBV4-1, the J gene TRBJ1-1; TRBD1 agrees at 10 bases. CDR1 is MGHRA and CDR2 is YSYEKL in the germline V gene. The CDR3 sequence is 18 residues long. J gave up 3 bases and V 2 bases, and 12 bases lay outside the gene matches. In DNA form, the CDR3 reads TGCGCCAGCAGCCAAAGGGACAGGGGTCGAAAATGGGACACTGAAGCTTTCTTT. This codes for CASSQRDRGRKWDTEAFF.

The rearrangement joins TRBV19 to TRBJ1-3, with D perhaps matching TRBD1 (5 bases). The germline V gene encodes CDR1 LNHDA and CDR2 SQIVND (reference sequence). The CDR3 runs to 16 residues. V lost 5 bases and J 4 bases, leaving 18 bases between the germline ends. The CDR3 DNA reads as TGTGCCAGTAGTGCCCGCGGGGGAACGGCAGGAAACACCATATATTTT. Translating gives CASSARGGTAGNTIYF. The full variable domain, its missing parts supplied by reference TRBV19 and TRBJ1-3, is DGGITQSPKYLFRKEGQNVTLSCEQNLNHDAMYWYRQDPGQGLRLIYYSQIVNDFQKGDIAEGYSVSREKKESFPLTVTSAQKNPTAFYLCASSARGGTAGNTIYFGEGSWLTVV.

This chain connects TRBV15 to TRBJ1-2, with 7 bases that match TRBD1. The CDR3 sequence is 14 residues long. Trimming cost V 3 bases and J 4 bases; bases outside gene matches: 5. Germline CDR1 is LNHNV and CDR2 is YYDKDF (reference sequence). CDR3 nucleotide sequence: TGTGCCACCAGCAGGGGAGGGACAGCCTATGGCTACACCTTC. The encoded protein is CATSRGGTAYGYTF. The complete variable domain, with remaining parts taken from reference TRBV15 and TRBJ1-2, reads DAMVIQNPRYQVTQFGKPVTLSCSQTLNHNVMYWYQQKSSQAPKLLFHYYDKDFNNEADTPDNFQSRRPNTSFCFLDIRSPGLGDTAMYLCATSRGGTAYGYTFGSGTRLTVV.

This rearrangement joins TRBV28 to TRBJ1-2; 7 bases line up with TRBD1. Germline values: CDR1 MDHEN, CDR2 SYDVKM. This CDR3 region has 13 residues. V lost 4 bases and J lost 7; bases outside the gene matches: 6. The CDR3 nucleotides are TGTGCCAGCAGTTCGACAGGGTGGGGTGGCTACACCTTC. Encoded protein: CASSSTGWGGYTF.

A few counts support this clone. V gene TRBV5-4 combines with J gene TRBJ2-7; TRBD2 is a possible D gene (5 bases). CDR1 is SGHNT, CDR2 YYREEE, per germline (reference sequence). The CDR3 covers 14 residues. V was pared by 4 bases and J by 5 bases, with 16 bases between. CDR3 loop: CASSGELTGNEQYF. The CDR3 DNA is TGTGCCAGCAGCGGGGAGCTGACGGGGAACGAGCAGTACTTC.

The rearrangement links TRBV11-3 to TRBJ2-3; 9 bases match TRBD2. The junction had 5 bases not matched to a gene; V was cut back by 5 bases and J by 2 bases. Germline V gene lookup returns CDR1 SGHNT and CDR2 YENEEA. The CDR3 contains 15 residues. Here the CDR3 DNA reads TGTGCCAGCAGCGCCGGGACTAGCCCCACAGATACGCAGTATTTT. Its translation: CASSAGTSPTDTQYF. The full variable domain, in which reference TRBV11-3 and TRBJ2-3 provide the parts outside the CDR3, is EAGVVQSPRYKIIEKKQPVAFWCNPISGHNTLYWYLQNLGQGPELLIRYENEEAVDDSQLPKDRFSAERLKGVDSTLKIQPAELGDSAVYLCASSAGTSPTDTQYFGPGTRLTVL.

The chain joins TRBV6-5 to TRBJ2-3, with D hard to call. The CDR3 is 13 residues long. The germline CDR1 and CDR2 sequences are MNHEY and SVGAGI. V was trimmed by 4 bases and J by 4 bases, leaving 9 bases between them. DNA of the CDR3: TGTGCCAGCAGTTGGACGGCCGCAGATACGCAGTATTTT. It translates to CASSWTAADTQYF.

This rearrangement joins TRBV18 to TRBJ1-2; D possibly corresponds to TRBD1 (5 bases). The germline gives CDR1 KGHSH, CDR2 LQKENI. This CDR3 is built from 14 residues. Trimming stripped 0 bases from V and 8 bases from J, with 13 bases between. CDR3 sequence reads: CASSPPGSSGGYTF. For the CDR3, the DNA is TGTGCCAGCTCACCACCGGGCAGTTCAGGGGGCTACACCTTC.

A few counts support this clone. The V and J genes are TRBV19 and TRBJ2-3; D remains ambiguous. The CDR3 runs 13 residues. Germline values: CDR1 LNHDA, CDR2 SQIVND (reference sequence). The V gene lost 5 bases and the J gene lost 2 bases, with 8 bases spanning the gap. The CDR3 spells CASSPLHTDTQYF. CDR3 nucleotides: TGTGCCAGTAGTCCCCTTCACACAGATACGCAGTATTTT.

This clone came up a few times. V is TRBV6-2 or TRBV6-3 and J is TRBJ1-1; tentatively, D is TRBD1 (6 bases). The CDR3 is 18 amino acids. The V end was cut by 6 bases, the J end by 4 bases, with 27 bases between. Per germline, CDR1 MNHEY and CDR2 SVGEGT. In DNA form, the CDR3 reads TGTGCCAGCAGCCCCCCCCGCGGTGTGGGGGCGAGTGGCACTGAAGCTTTCTTT. Amino acids: CASSPPRGVGASGTEAFF.

The J gene is TRBJ2-2, the V gene TRBV7-3; 7 nucleotides align to TRBD1. The length of the CDR3 is 15 residues. CDR1 is SGHTA and CDR2 is FQGTGA in the germline V gene. V shed 2 bases and J 4 bases; nucleotides not matched to a gene: 4. This CDR3 reads CASSLSTGTTGELFF. Here the CDR3 DNA reads TGTGCCAGCAGCTTATCGACAGGGACCACCGGGGAGCTGTTTTTT.

The chain is built from TRBV10-1 and TRBJ2-6, with 9 nucleotides matching TRBD1. This CDR3 comprises 15 residues. The germline V gene has CDR1 WNHNN and CDR2 SYGVQD (reference sequence). V lost 6 bases to trimming and J lost 8 bases; unmatched junction nucleotides: 8. DNA of the CDR3: TGCGCCAGCAGGGGGGGGGACAGGGAAACCAACGTCCTGACTTTC. It encodes CASRGGDRETNVLTF.

CDR3 region: CASSLEQRTEAFF. The CDR3 nucleotides are TGTGCCAGCAGCTTAGAACAGAGAACTGAAGCTTTCTTT. The rearrangement uses TRBV7-9 and TRBJ1-1; D unresolved. The V end lost 1 base, the J end lost 5 bases, and 8 bases lay between the germline ends. This CDR3 contains 13 residues. Germline CDR1 is SEHNR and CDR2 is FQNEAQ (reference sequence). Full variable domain (remainder filled in from reference TRBV7-9 and TRBJ1-1): DTGVSQNPRHKITKRGQNVTFRCDPISEHNRLYWYRQTLGQGPEFLTYFQNEAQLEKSRLLSDRFSAERPKGSFSTLEIQRTEQGDSAMYLCASSLEQRTEAFFGQGTRLTVV.

The chain is built from TRBV11-2 and TRBJ1-1, with a weak D call TRBD1 (5 bases). Trimming removed 0 bases from V and 0 bases from J, with 14 bases in between. The CDR3 consists of 17 residues. Germline V gene lookup returns CDR1 SGHAT and CDR2 FQNNGV. CDR3 bases: TGTGCCAGCAGCTTAGATCTGAGGGGTTGGGTGAACACTGAAGCTTTCTTT. Translated, it gives CASSLDLRGWVNTEAFF. Filled out from reference TRBV11-2 and TRBJ1-1, the complete variable domain reads EAGVAQSPRYKIIEKRQSVAFWCNPISGHATLYWYQQILGQGPKLLIQFQNNGVVDDSQLPKDRFSAERLKGVDSTLKIQPAKLEDSAVYLCASSLDLRGWVNTEAFFGQGTRLTVV.

The genes are TRBV11-2 and TRBJ1-4; weak D call: TRBD1 (5 bases). The CDR3 loop spans 15 amino acids. Germline V lookup: CDR1 SGHAT, CDR2 FQNNGV. Between the trimmed V and J ends, which lost 1 base and 5 bases, there was a span of 11 bases. CDR3 nucleotide sequence: TGTGCCAGCAGCTTAGCGGAGGGGTCAAATGAAAAACTGTTTTTT. Translated, it gives CASSLAEGSNEKLFF.

The table lists this clone with a count of one. J is TRBJ1-5 and V is TRBV19; TRBD1 matches at 7 bases. Germline V lookup: CDR1 LNHDA, CDR2 SQIVND (reference sequence). With 3 bases clipped from V and 6 bases from J, the junction kept 20 bases outside the gene matches. This CDR3 comprises 19 residues. Here the CDR3 DNA reads TGTGCCAGTAGTATTGGGTCCCCAGGCGTGGGACAGCGAGGTCAGCCCCAGCATTTT. Encoded protein: CASSIGSPGVGQRGQPQHF.

This sequence joins TRBV24-1 and TRBJ1-2, with D perhaps matching TRBD1 (6 bases). This CDR3 region has 14 residues. CDR1 is KGHDR, CDR2 SFDVKD, per germline. V was clipped by 4 bases and J by 6 bases, with 14 bases between them. The CDR3 DNA is TGTGCCACCAGTGAGCGGCAGGGGAGCGATGGCTACACCTTC. This encodes CATSERQGSDGYTF.

The chain combines TRBV21-1 with TRBJ2-1. TRBV21-1 is labeled a pseudogene. This CDR3 has 11 residues. This CDR3 is CASSNYNEQFF. The CDR3 nucleotides are TGTGCCAGCAGCAACTACAATGAGCAGTTCTTC.

This chain uses TRBV14 with TRBJ1-2; D call uncertain. Germline V gene sequence: CDR1 SGHDN, CDR2 FVKESK. The CDR3 covers 12 residues. Trimming cost V 8 bases and J 0 bases, with 7 bases left between them. The CDR3 protein is CASESTNYGYTF. As DNA, the CDR3 is TGTGCCAGCGAGAGTACTAACTATGGCTACACCTTC.